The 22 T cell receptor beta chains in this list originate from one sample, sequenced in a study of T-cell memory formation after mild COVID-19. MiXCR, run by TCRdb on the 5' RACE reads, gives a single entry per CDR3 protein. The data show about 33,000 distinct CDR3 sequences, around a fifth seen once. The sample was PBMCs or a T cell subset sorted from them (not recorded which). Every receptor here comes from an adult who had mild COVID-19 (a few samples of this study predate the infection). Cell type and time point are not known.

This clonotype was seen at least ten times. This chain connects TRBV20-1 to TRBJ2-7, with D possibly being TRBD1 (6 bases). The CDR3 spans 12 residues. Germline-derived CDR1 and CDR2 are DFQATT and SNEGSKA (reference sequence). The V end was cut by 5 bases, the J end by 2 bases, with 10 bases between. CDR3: CSARKGAYEQYF. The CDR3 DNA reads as TGCAGTGCTCGCAAGGGGGCCTACGAGCAGTACTTC.

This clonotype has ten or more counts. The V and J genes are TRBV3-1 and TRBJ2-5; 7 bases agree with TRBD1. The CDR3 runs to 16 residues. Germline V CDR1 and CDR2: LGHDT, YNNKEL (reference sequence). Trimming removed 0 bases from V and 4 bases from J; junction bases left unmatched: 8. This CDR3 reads CASSQETGLRAETQYF. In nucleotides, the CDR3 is TGTGCCAGCAGCCAAGAGACAGGGTTGCGGGCAGAGACCCAGTACTTC.

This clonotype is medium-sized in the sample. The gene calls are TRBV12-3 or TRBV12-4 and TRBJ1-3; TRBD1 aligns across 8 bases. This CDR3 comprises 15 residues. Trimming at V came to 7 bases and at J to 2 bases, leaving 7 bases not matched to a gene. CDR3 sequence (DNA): TGTGCCAGCAACCCGACAGGGGAGGCTGGAAACACCATATATTTT. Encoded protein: CASNPTGEAGNTIYF.

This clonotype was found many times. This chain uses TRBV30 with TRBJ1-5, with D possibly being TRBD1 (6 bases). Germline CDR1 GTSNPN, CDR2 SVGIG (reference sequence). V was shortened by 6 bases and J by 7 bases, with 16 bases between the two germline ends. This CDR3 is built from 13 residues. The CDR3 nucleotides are TGTGCCTGCACTCAGGGTGGGGGCCAGCCCCAGCATTTT. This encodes CACTQGGGQPQHF.

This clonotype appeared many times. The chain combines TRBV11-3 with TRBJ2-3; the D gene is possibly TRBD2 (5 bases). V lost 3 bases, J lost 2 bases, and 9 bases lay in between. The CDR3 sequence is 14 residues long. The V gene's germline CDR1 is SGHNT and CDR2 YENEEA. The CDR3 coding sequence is TGTGCCAGCAGCTTCCTCCTAGCCACAGATACGCAGTATTTT. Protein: CASSFLLATDTQYF.

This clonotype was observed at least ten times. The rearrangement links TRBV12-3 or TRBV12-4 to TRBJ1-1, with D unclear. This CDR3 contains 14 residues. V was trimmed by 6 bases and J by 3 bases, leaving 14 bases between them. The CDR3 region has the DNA TGTGCCAGCAGCATACGCCGGTCCCACACTGAAGCTTTCTTT. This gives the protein CASSIRRSHTEAFF.

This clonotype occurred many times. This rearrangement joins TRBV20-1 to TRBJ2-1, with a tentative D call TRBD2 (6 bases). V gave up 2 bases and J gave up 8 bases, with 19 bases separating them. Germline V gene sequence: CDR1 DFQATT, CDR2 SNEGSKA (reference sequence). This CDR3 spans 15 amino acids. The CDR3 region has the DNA TGCAGTGCTAGAAGTTCGGGGACTTTGGGTCATGAGCAGTTCTTC. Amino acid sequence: CSARSSGTLGHEQFF.

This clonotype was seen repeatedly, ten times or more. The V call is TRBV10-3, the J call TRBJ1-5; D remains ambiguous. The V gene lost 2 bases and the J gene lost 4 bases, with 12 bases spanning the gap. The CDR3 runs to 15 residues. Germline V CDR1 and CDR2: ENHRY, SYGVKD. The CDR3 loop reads CAISEVSLGNQPQHF. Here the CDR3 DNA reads TGTGCCATCAGTGAGGTGTCCCTCGGGAATCAGCCCCAGCATTTT.

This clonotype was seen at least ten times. CDR3 nucleotide sequence: TGTGCCAGCAGCTTAGGTCGGGGTAGCTACGAGCAGTACTTC. It codes for CASSLGRGSYEQYF. The rearrangement joins TRBV7-9 to TRBJ2-7, with D tentatively TRBD2 (5 bases). The germline CDR1 and CDR2 sequences are SEHNR and FQNEAQ (reference sequence). V lost 1 base and J 3 bases, leaving 10 bases between the germline ends. The CDR3 has 14 amino acids. The full variable domain, in which reference TRBV7-9 and TRBJ2-7 provide the parts outside the CDR3, is DTGVSQNPRHKITKRGQNVTFRCDPISEHNRLYWYRQTLGQGPEFLTYFQNEAQLEKSRLLSDRFSAERPKGSFSTLEIQRTEQGDSAMYLCASSLGRGSYEQYFGPGTRLTVT.

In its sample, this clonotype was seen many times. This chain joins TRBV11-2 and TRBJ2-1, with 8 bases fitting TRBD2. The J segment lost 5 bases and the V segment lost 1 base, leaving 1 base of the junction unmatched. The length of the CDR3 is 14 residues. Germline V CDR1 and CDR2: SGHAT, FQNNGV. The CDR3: CASSLGGRNNEQFF. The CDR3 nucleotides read TGTGCCAGCAGCTTAGGCGGGAGGAACAATGAGCAGTTCTTC.

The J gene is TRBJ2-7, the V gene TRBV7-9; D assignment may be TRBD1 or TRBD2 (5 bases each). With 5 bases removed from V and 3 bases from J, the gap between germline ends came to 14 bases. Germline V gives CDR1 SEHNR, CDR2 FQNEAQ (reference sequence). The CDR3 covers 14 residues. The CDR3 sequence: CASSTGTFDYEQYF. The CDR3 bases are TGTGCCAGCAGCACCGGGACGTTCGACTACGAGCAGTACTTC.

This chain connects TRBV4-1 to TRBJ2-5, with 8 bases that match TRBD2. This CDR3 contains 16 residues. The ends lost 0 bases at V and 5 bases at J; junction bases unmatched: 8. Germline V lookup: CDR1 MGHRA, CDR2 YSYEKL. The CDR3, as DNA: TGCGCCAGCAGCCAAGACAATGCGGGGGGCGGGGAGACCCAGTACTTC. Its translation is CASSQDNAGGGETQYF.

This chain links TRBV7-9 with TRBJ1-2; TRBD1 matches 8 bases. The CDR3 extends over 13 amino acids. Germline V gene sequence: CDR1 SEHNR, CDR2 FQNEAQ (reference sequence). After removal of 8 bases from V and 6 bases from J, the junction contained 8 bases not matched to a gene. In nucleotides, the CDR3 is TGTGCCAGCGGCGAACAGGGGGGAGATGGCTACACCTTC. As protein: CASGEQGGDGYTF.

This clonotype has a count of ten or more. The CDR3 region has the DNA TGTGCCACCCAGGGATCCAAAAACATTCAGTACTTC. Residues: CATQGSKNIQYF. This rearrangement joins TRBV7-2 to TRBJ2-4; TRBD1 might be the D (5 bases). V lost 10 bases and J 2 bases, leaving 9 bases between the germline ends. The CDR3 covers 12 residues. The V gene's germline CDR1 is SGHTA and CDR2 FQGNSA.

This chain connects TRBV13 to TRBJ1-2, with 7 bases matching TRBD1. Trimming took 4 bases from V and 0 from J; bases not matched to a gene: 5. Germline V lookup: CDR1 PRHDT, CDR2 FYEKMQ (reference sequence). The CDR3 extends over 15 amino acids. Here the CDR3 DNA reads TGTGCCAGCAGCTCGGACAGGACCGCTAACTATGGCTACACCTTC. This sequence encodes CASSSDRTANYGYTF.

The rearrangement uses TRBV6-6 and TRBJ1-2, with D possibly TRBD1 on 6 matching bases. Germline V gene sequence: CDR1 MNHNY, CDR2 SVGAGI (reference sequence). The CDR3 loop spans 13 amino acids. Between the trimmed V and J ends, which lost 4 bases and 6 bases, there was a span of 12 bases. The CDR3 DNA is TGTGCCAGCAGTTTATATGCAGGGGATGGCTACACCTTC. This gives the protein CASSLYAGDGYTF.

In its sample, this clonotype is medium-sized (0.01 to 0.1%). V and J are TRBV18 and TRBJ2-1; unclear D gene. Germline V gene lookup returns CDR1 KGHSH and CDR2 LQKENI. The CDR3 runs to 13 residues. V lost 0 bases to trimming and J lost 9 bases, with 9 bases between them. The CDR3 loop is CASSPPTPSEQFF. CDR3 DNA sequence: TGTGCCAGCTCACCACCCACCCCAAGTGAGCAGTTCTTC.

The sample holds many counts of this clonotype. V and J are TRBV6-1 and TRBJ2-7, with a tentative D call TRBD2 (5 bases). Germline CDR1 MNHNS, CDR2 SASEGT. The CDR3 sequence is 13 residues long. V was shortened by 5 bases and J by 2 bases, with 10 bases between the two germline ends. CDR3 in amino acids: CASSWERAYEQYF. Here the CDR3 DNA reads TGTGCCAGCAGTTGGGAGAGGGCCTACGAGCAGTACTTC.

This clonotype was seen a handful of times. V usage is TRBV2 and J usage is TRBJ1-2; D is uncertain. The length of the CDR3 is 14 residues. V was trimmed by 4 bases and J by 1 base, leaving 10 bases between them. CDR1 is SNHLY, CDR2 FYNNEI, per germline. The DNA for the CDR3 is TGTGCCAGCAGTGGAAGGGCGGGTAACTATGGCTACACCTTC. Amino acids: CASSGRAGNYGYTF.

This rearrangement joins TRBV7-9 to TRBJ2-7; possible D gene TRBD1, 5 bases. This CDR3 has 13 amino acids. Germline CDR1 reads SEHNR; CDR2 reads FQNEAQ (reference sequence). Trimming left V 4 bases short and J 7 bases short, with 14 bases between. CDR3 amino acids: CASSSKQAFEQYF. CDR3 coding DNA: TGTGCCAGCAGCTCAAAACAGGCGTTTGAGCAGTACTTC.

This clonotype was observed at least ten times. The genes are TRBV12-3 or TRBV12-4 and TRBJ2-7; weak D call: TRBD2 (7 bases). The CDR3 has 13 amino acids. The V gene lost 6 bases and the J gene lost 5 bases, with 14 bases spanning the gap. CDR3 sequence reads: CASRGGVPDEQYF. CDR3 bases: TGTGCCAGCAGAGGGGGGGTACCTGACGAGCAGTACTTC.

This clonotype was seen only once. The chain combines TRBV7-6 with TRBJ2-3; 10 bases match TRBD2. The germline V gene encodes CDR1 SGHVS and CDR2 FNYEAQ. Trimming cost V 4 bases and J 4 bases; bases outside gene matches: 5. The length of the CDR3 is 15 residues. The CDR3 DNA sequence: TGTGCCAGCAGCTCCGAGCGGGAGGGCTCAGATACGCAGTATTTT. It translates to CASSSEREGSDTQYF.